One T cell receptor (beta chain) is described in this entry. Its antigen is currently unknown. The V and J ends lost 4 bases and 1 base respectively, with 14 bases between them. Germline V gene lookup returns CDR1 MNHNS and CDR2 SASEGT. The CDR3 has 15 amino acids. Generated by immunoSEQ multiplex PCR, the TCRdb table keeps only in-frame clones and is missing some. The sample contains more than 65,000 clones, over 75% of which appear only once. The entry originates in a study of graft-versus-host responses after intestinal transplantation. Study-level information: Grafts that recipients had were multivisceral, liver-intestinal, or isolated intestinal transplants.

The rearrangement joins TRBV6-1 to TRBJ2-7, with a weak D call TRBD1 (6 bases). This clonotype was obtained from a human donor who was the organ donor for an intestinal transplant. The sequencing used unstimulated CD4+ T cells sorted from spleen or lymph node cells, collected before transplant. CDR3 in amino acids: CASSGLRRGSYEQYV. The DNA for the CDR3 is TGTGCCAGCAGTGGATTACGCAGGGGATCCTACGAGCAGTACGTC.